The 21 T cell receptor beta chains reported below all come from one sample, sequenced in a study of shared clonotypes between healthy human individuals. Measured with immunoSEQ multiplex PCR; TCRdb has only the in-frame clones, and not every one. Of some 2.3 million clones listed, 80% to 95% are singletons. Sample: naive CD4+ T cells from PBMCs. Subset given: CD45RA+ positively selected. These receptors all come from a young man in good health. Some clones in this sample may be carry-over from other donors' samples.

This clone has just a few counts. The chain carries TRBV29-1 and TRBJ1-5, with TRBD1 as a possible D gene (6 bases). Trimming took 6 bases from V and 0 from J, leaving 12 bases between them. The CDR3 extends over 14 amino acids. Germline lookup yields CDR1 SQVTM and CDR2 ANQGSEA. The CDR3 DNA follows: TGCAGCGTAACAACAGGGTATAGCAATCAGCCCCAGCATTTT. Protein product: CSVTTGYSNQPQHF.

The V and J genes are TRBV7-8 and TRBJ2-1, with TRBD2 matching over 13 bases. Per the germline V gene, CDR1 is SGHVS and CDR2 is FQNEAQ. The J segment lost 2 bases and the V segment lost 2 bases, leaving 3 bases of the junction unmatched. This CDR3 is built from 17 residues. This chain's CDR3 is CASSLSGTSGTYNEQFF. The CDR3 DNA reads as TGTGCCAGCAGCTTATCCGGGACTAGCGGGACCTACAATGAGCAGTTCTTC.

This clone was seen a handful of times. The V call is TRBV18, the J call TRBJ1-1; D call uncertain. V shed 7 bases and J shed 1 base, with 10 bases lying between them. This CDR3 is 13 amino acids long. Germline assignment: CDR1 KGHSH and CDR2 LQKENI. Here the CDR3 reads CASCFDPNTEAFF. Written as DNA, the CDR3 is TGTGCCAGCTGCTTCGATCCGAACACTGAAGCTTTCTTT.

This clone was seen just once. This chain uses TRBV5-5 with TRBJ1-4; D remains ambiguous. The germline V gene encodes CDR1 SGHKS and CDR2 YYEKEE (reference sequence). Trimming shortened V by 5 bases and J by 7 bases, and 12 bases separated the two germline ends. This CDR3 is 13 amino acids long. The CDR3 is CASSRLAPEKLFF. The DNA of the CDR3 is TGTGCCAGCAGTCGATTGGCACCTGAAAAACTGTTTTTT.

The rearrangement uses TRBV6-1 and TRBJ2-7, with D perhaps given as TRBD1 or TRBD2 (7 bases each). Germline V gene sequence: CDR1 MNHNS, CDR2 SASEGT. The CDR3 is 14 residues long. V lost 8 bases, J lost 6 bases, and 20 bases lay in between. For the CDR3, the DNA is TGTGCCAGCTCCCTCGCTCTCAGGGGGGGCGAGCAGTACTTC. Residues: CASSLALRGGEQYF.

This clone was recorded a few times. J is TRBJ1-5 and V is TRBV21-1. TRBV21-1 is termed a pseudogene. The CDR3 is 19 residues long. The CDR3 region is CASSKEAPSRDWFNQPQHF. CDR3 in DNA: TGTGCCAGCAGCAAAGAAGCCCCGTCCAGGGACTGGTTCAATCAGCCCCAGCATTTT.

V is TRBV10-3 and J is TRBJ2-7; the match to TRBD2 covers 12 bases. The germline CDR1 and CDR2 sequences are ENHRY and SYGVKD. Trimming removed 4 bases from V and 2 bases from J; junction bases left unmatched: 3. This CDR3 spans 15 amino acids. The CDR3 loop is CAISGTSGTAYEQYF. The CDR3 DNA is TGTGCCATCAGTGGGACTAGCGGGACCGCCTACGAGCAGTACTTC.

This chain connects TRBV25-1 to TRBJ1-4; D gene uncertain. Trimming removed 3 bases from V and 0 bases from J, with 17 bases in between. Germline lookup yields CDR1 MGHDK and CDR2 SYGVNS. The CDR3 covers 18 residues. The DNA for the CDR3 is TGTGCCAGCAGTGACAGGAGGACGGGAGCTCCAACTAATGAAAAACTGTTTTTT. Translation gives CASSDRRTGAPTNEKLFF.

CDR3 region: CASNSEGRGTEAFF. DNA of the CDR3: TGTGCCAGTAACTCTGAGGGGAGGGGCACTGAAGCTTTCTTT. The chain couples TRBV19 to TRBJ1-1, with D tentatively TRBD1 (5 bases). The CDR3 consists of 14 residues. Germline CDR1 reads LNHDA; CDR2 reads SQIVND (reference sequence). Between the trimmed V and J ends, which lost 7 bases and 4 bases, there was a span of 16 bases.

Remarks on this clone: Other DNA sequences from this sample encode an identical CDR3 as well. The V gene is TRBV11-2, the J gene TRBJ2-7; D gene unclear. The CDR3 sequence is 15 residues long. The germline V and J ends were trimmed by 0 bases and 0 bases, with 9 bases remaining between them. CDR1 SGHAT and CDR2 FQNNGV come from the germline V gene. The CDR3 DNA sequence: TGTGCCAGCAGCTTAGATCGCGTCCCCTCCTACGAGCAGTACTTC. It translates to CASSLDRVPSYEQYF.

In the case of this clone: The same CDR3 also results from other DNA sequences found in this sample. The chain's CDR3 is CASRTSGTDTQYF. The CDR3 bases are TGTGCCAGTCGGACTAGCGGAACAGATACGCAGTATTTT. V is TRBV6-1 and J is TRBJ2-3; 10 bases fit TRBD2. Trimming cost V 9 bases and J 3 bases; bases outside gene matches: 3. The CDR3 sequence is 13 residues long. Per germline, CDR1 MNHNS and CDR2 SASEGT.

V gene TRBV11-1 combines with J gene TRBJ2-1; no clear D gene. Per the germline V gene, CDR1 is SGHAT and CDR2 is FQDESV (reference sequence). The CDR3 has 14 residues. The V end was cut by 1 base, the J end by 5 bases, with 9 bases between. The chain's CDR3 is CASSLVARNNEQFF. In DNA form, the CDR3 reads TGTGCCAGCAGCTTAGTAGCTAGGAACAATGAGCAGTTCTTC.

The chain uses TRBV11-2 and TRBJ2-7; D is possibly TRBD2 (6 bases). This CDR3 spans 15 amino acids. Trimming left V 4 bases short and J 2 bases short, with 15 bases between. Germline values: CDR1 SGHAT, CDR2 FQNNGV. In DNA, the CDR3 is TGTGCCAGCAGCTCAATAAGGTCGGGGGCCTACGAGCAGTACTTC. The encoded protein is CASSSIRSGAYEQYF.

The chain uses TRBV23-1 and TRBJ2-7, with a weak D call TRBD2 (5 bases). TRBV23-1 is marked as an open reading frame, function uncertain. The CDR3 contains 11 residues. Trimming pared 4 bases from V and 5 bases from J, leaving 6 bases between. The chain's CDR3 is CASSLGNEQYF. The DNA for the CDR3 is TGCGCCAGCAGTCTCGGGAACGAGCAGTACTTC.

This clone has a handful of counts. The chain employs TRBV5-4 and TRBJ1-5, with D unclear. The CDR3 is made up of 14 amino acids. Germline CDR1 reads SGHNT; CDR2 reads YYREEE (reference sequence). Trimming stripped 0 bases from V and 5 bases from J, with 9 bases between. For the CDR3, the DNA is TGTGCCAGCAGCTTGGGCCCCGGCGATCAGCCCCAGCATTTT. Translated, it gives CASSLGPGDQPQHF.

This clone was seen a handful of times. This sample includes further DNA sequences coding for the same CDR3. V gene TRBV30 combines with J gene TRBJ1-1; 10 nucleotides match TRBD1. Trimming took 5 bases from V and 5 from J; bases not matched to a gene: 2. There are 12 residues in the CDR3. The V gene's germline CDR1 is GTSNPN and CDR2 SVGIG (reference sequence). CDR3 sequence reads: CAWSDRGTEAFF. As DNA, the CDR3 is TGTGCCTGGTCGGACAGGGGGACTGAAGCTTTCTTT.

The chain couples TRBV11-2 to TRBJ2-1, with D possibly being TRBD2 (6 bases). Trimming took 0 bases from V and 11 from J, leaving 8 bases between them. This CDR3 has 12 amino acids. Germline CDR1 is SGHAT and CDR2 is FQNNGV. CDR3 sequence: CASSLEEGKQFF. CDR3 coding DNA: TGTGCCAGCAGCTTAGAGGAGGGTAAGCAGTTCTTC.

The chain couples TRBV6-5 to TRBJ1-6; D not certain. Trimming took 3 bases from V and 7 from J, leaving 10 bases between them. CDR3 length: 14 amino acids. Germline assignment: CDR1 MNHEY and CDR2 SVGAGI. CDR3 region: CASSYGRLNSPLHF. As DNA, the CDR3 is TGTGCCAGCAGTTATGGACGGCTGAATTCACCCCTCCACTTT.

Comments on this clone: An end of the junction does not agree with germline; a read error may underlie this. The chain combines TRBV27 with TRBJ2-1; 13 nucleotides agree with TRBD2. Germline CDR1 reads MNHEY; CDR2 reads SMNVEV (reference sequence). The CDR3 is made up of 13 amino acids. The CDR3 loop is CASKEGLAGEQVF. CDR3 bases: TGTGCCAGCAAGGAAGGACTAGCGGGAGAACAAGTCTTC.

Concerning this clone itself: The junction departs from germline at one end; a sequencing error may be responsible. CDR3 bases: TGTGCCAGCAGCTTAGTGTCGCGGCTTGCACTTTTT. Amino acid sequence: CASSLVSRLALF. The chain carries TRBV7-2 and TRBJ2-3; D is unresolved. This CDR3 region has 12 residues. The germline gives CDR1 SGHTA, CDR2 FQGNSA.

This sequence joins TRBV13 and TRBJ2-5; 14 bases fit TRBD2. This CDR3 region has 18 residues. Germline V gene sequence: CDR1 PRHDT, CDR2 FYEKMQ (reference sequence). The junction had 7 bases not matched to a gene; V was cut back by 2 bases and J by 2 bases. CDR3 protein: CASSLFRRLAGGQETQYF. CDR3 DNA: TGTGCCAGCAGCTTATTCCGAAGACTAGCGGGAGGGCAAGAGACCCAGTACTTC.